These 20 T cell receptor beta chains originate from one sample sequenced in a study of radiotherapy plus CTLA-4 blockade in lung cancer. The assay was immunoSEQ multiplex PCR, and TCRdb's table has in-frame clones only and misses some. The data hold about 51,000 clones, with roughly 80% observed a single time. The sample in question was peripheral blood, obtained from a patient treated with radiotherapy plus ipilimumab. The receptors derive from a human donor with non-small cell lung cancer who had a complete response to radiotherapy plus ipilimumab.

This rearrangement joins TRBV29-1 to TRBJ2-1, with TRBD2 matching over 8 bases. V was pared by 0 bases and J by 2 bases, with 12 bases of the junction left unmatched. Germline V gene data show CDR1 as SQVTM and CDR2 as ANQGSEA. The CDR3 consists of 18 residues. CDR3 bases: TGCAGCGTTGAAGATCTTAGATTGTCGGGACTAGCCTACAATGAGCAGTTCTTC. Its protein product is CSVEDLRLSGLAYNEQFF.

The rearrangement uses TRBV27 and TRBJ2-5, with 10 positions matching TRBD1. The J call may be in error: the DNA end matches TRBJ2-7 better. The CDR3 is made up of 16 amino acids. Germline V gene data show CDR1 as MNHEY and CDR2 as SMNVEV (reference sequence). The CDR3 bases are TGTGCCAGCAGCCTCTCGGTGGGGACAGGGGACTACGAGCAGTACTTC. The encoded protein is CASSLSVGTGDYEQYF.

The chain links TRBV7-9 to TRBJ2-3, with a possible D match to TRBD1 (5 bases). In germline, CDR1 is SEHNR, CDR2 FQNEAQ (reference sequence). This CDR3 comprises 17 residues. Between the trimmed V and J ends, which lost 8 bases and 3 bases, there was a span of 24 bases. The CDR3 reads CASPPALGQGETDTQYF. CDR3 sequence (DNA): TGTGCCAGCCCCCCCGCCCTGGGGCAGGGTGAAACAGATACGCAGTATTTT.

This clone was picked up a small number of times. The V call is TRBV19, the J call TRBJ2-1; possibly TRBD2 for D (6 bases). CDR3 length: 15 amino acids. Per germline, CDR1 LNHDA and CDR2 SQIVND (reference sequence). V was clipped by 7 bases and J by 4 bases, with 17 bases between them. CDR3 sequence reads: CASTPLRGRYNEQFF. The CDR3 DNA is TGTGCCAGTACTCCTCTCAGAGGGAGGTACAATGAGCAGTTCTTC.

The chain has TRBV18 and TRBJ2-7, with D possibly matching TRBD1 (7 bases). The CDR3 runs 14 residues. V was clipped by 0 bases and J by 7 bases, with 13 bases between them. The germline gives CDR1 KGHSH, CDR2 LQKENI. This CDR3 reads CASSPPGQGGEQYV. The CDR3 DNA reads TGTGCCAGCTCACCACCAGGCCAGGGGGGAGAGCAGTACGTC.

The CDR3 bases are TGTGCCACCAGCAGAGATGGCAGGAGGGACACCATATATTTT. Protein sequence: CATSRDGRRDTIYF. This chain connects TRBV15 to TRBJ1-3; D gene ambiguous. Trimming removed 0 bases from V and 8 bases from J, with 11 bases in between. The CDR3 consists of 14 residues. Germline V gene sequence: CDR1 LNHNV, CDR2 YYDKDF (reference sequence).

The chain employs TRBV6-1 and TRBJ2-5; 11 nucleotides line up with TRBD2. Germline V gene lookup returns CDR1 MNHNS and CDR2 SASEGT. The CDR3 is made up of 16 amino acids. V lost 1 base and J lost 2; bases outside the gene matches: 3. As DNA, the CDR3 is TGTGCCAGCAGTGAAGTATTAGCGGGGGGGCAAGAGACCCAGTACTTC. Translated, it gives CASSEVLAGGQETQYF.

The rearrangement joins TRBV7-2 to TRBJ2-7, with 8 bases matching TRBD2. This CDR3 contains 14 residues. The ends lost 4 bases at V and 6 bases at J; junction bases unmatched: 8. CDR1 and CDR2 (germline): SGHTA, FQGNSA. The CDR3 loop is CASSSRSGGLEQYF. In DNA, the CDR3 is TGTGCCAGCAGCTCCCGTTCGGGGGGGCTCGAGCAGTACTTC.

The rearrangement links TRBV7-2 to TRBJ2-7, with a weak D call TRBD1 (5 bases). CDR3 length: 13 amino acids. The ends were cut back, 2 bases at V and 6 bases at J, with 11 bases in the middle. Germline CDR1 reads SGHTA; CDR2 reads FQGNSA. The CDR3 DNA is TGTGCCAGCAGCTTACCAGGGATGGGCGAGCAGTACGTC. It yields the protein CASSLPGMGEQYV.

J is TRBJ1-1 and V is TRBV10-3, with 9 bases identical to TRBD1. Germline CDR1 is ENHRY and CDR2 is SYGVKD. V shed 6 bases and J 2 bases; nucleotides not matched to a gene: 4. There are 14 residues in the CDR3. The CDR3: CAISLDRGNTEAFF. The CDR3 DNA reads TGTGCCATCAGCCTGGACAGGGGAAACACTGAAGCTTTCTTT.

The CDR3 coding sequence is TGTGCCAGCAGTGCCCCCACTAGCGGGGGGGCCAGTGGAGATACGCAGTATTTT. Translating it yields CASSAPTSGGASGDTQYF. V usage is TRBV6-1 and J usage is TRBJ2-3; 13 nucleotides align to TRBD2. Germline lookup yields CDR1 MNHNS and CDR2 SASEGT. The CDR3 has 18 residues. The trim removed 4 bases at V and 5 bases at J, leaving 12 bases unmatched.

The chain employs TRBV15 and TRBJ1-2; possibly TRBD1 for D (5 bases). Germline V gene lookup returns CDR1 LNHNV and CDR2 YYDKDF (reference sequence). The CDR3 contains 21 residues. V was pared by 5 bases and J by 0 bases, with 31 bases between. The CDR3 DNA follows: TGTGCCACCAGCCCCAGTTGGGGGGGACGGGTCCTTGTTGAAGCTAACTATGGCTACACCTTC. It specifies CATSPSWGGRVLVEANYGYTF.

This clone was detected once. This rearrangement joins TRBV18 to TRBJ2-2; TRBD2 matches 8 bases. Germline lookup yields CDR1 KGHSH and CDR2 LQKENI. The length of the CDR3 is 17 residues. V gave up 2 bases and J gave up 5 bases; unmatched junction bases: 10. This CDR3 is CASSPTATSGSTGELFF. The CDR3 bases are TGTGCCAGCTCACCAACGGCAACTAGCGGATCGACCGGGGAGCTGTTTTTT.

This sequence joins TRBV2 and TRBJ1-5; D gene ambiguous. Germline CDR1 SNHLY, CDR2 FYNNEI. This CDR3 contains 13 residues. Trimming took off 5 bases at V and 0 bases at J, with 5 bases between the two ends. The CDR3 protein is CASSTDSNQPQHF. CDR3 nucleotides: TGTGCCAGCAGTACAGATAGCAATCAGCCCCAGCATTTT.

The chain recombines TRBV2 with TRBJ2-3; TRBD2 agrees at 7 bases. Trimming took 7 bases from V and 1 from J; bases not matched to a gene: 8. The CDR3 consists of 15 residues. The germline V gene has CDR1 SNHLY and CDR2 FYNNEI. In DNA form, the CDR3 reads TGTGCCAGCAAAAAACTAGCGACCCGCACAGATACGCAGTATTTT. Residues: CASKKLATRTDTQYF.

The chain recombines TRBV9 with TRBJ1-2, with no clear D. Trimming removed 0 bases at V and 5 bases at J, with 14 bases between. Germline CDR1 SGDLS, CDR2 YYNGEE. CDR3 length: 15 residues. CDR3: CASSVGQPGGYGYTF. DNA of the CDR3: TGTGCCAGCAGCGTAGGGCAGCCTGGAGGATATGGCTACACCTTC.

Here the CDR3 reads CASSFSRDQPQHF. CDR3 DNA: TGTGCCAGCAGCTTTTCCCGAGATCAGCCCCAGCATTTT. The chain employs TRBV11-2 and TRBJ1-5; the D is unclear. Germline assignment: CDR1 SGHAT and CDR2 FQNNGV. The ends were cut back, 3 bases at V and 5 bases at J, with 8 bases in the middle. CDR3 size: 13 residues.

The chain uses TRBV9 and TRBJ2-2, with D maybe TRBD2 (7 bases). From germline, CDR1 is SGDLS and CDR2 YYNGEE. There are 16 residues in the CDR3. The V and J ends lost 2 bases and 4 bases respectively, with 15 bases between them. CDR3 nucleotides: TGTGCCAGCAGCGTGGGGGGGCCCGCGTCCACCGGGGAGCTGTTTTTT. Amino acids: CASSVGGPASTGELFF.

The genes are TRBV11-3 and TRBJ2-2; TRBD2 matches at 13 bases. With V trimmed by 5 bases and J by 1 base, 4 bases remained unmatched. The germline gives CDR1 SGHNT, CDR2 YENEEA. The CDR3 covers 17 residues. The CDR3, as DNA: TGTGCCAGCAGCCGACTAGCGGGAGGAAAGAACACCGGGGAGCTGTTTTTT. Its translation: CASSRLAGGKNTGELFF.

The chain carries TRBV30 and TRBJ2-7, with TRBD1 matching over 11 bases. Germline CDR1 and CDR2: GTSNPN and SVGIG (reference sequence). The CDR3 contains 13 residues. J gave up 3 bases and V 4 bases, and 2 bases lay outside the gene matches. In DNA form, the CDR3 reads TGTGCCTGGAAGGGACAGGGGGACTACGAGCAGTACTTC. It codes for CAWKGQGDYEQYF.